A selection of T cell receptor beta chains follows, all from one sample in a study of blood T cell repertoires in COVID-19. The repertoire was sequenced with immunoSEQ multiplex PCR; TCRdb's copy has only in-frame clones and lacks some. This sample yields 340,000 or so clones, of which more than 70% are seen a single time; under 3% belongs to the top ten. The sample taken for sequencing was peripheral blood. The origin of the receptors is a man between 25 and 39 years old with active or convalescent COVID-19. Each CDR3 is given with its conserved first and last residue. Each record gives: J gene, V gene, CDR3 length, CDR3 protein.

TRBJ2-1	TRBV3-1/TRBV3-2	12	CASSPRHNEQFF
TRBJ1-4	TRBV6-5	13	CASSYVTGEKLFF
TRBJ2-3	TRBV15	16	CATLSIGAASTNTQYF
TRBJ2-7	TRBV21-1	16	CASSKKGAGGTYEQYF
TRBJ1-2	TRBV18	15	CASSPLLDRGNGYTF
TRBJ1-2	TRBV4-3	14	CASSHGQGNYGYTF
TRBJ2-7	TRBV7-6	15	CASSLRSSGGGEQYF
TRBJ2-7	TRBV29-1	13	CSARQGDGYEQYF
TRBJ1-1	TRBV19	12	CASSDQGFDAFF
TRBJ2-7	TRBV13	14	CASTPRRRGYEQYF
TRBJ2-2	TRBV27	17	CASSSPGLADNTGELFF
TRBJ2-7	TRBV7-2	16	CASSPQGAGVHYEQYF
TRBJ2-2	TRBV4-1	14	CASSRLTWTGELFF
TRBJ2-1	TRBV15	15	CATSRDRSSGNEQFF
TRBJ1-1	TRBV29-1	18	CSVEARPPQGAGVTEAFF
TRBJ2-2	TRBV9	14	CASSVTGNTGELFF
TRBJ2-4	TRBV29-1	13	CSVVGGGPDIQYF
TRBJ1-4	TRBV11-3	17	CASRSGTGAGLHEKLFF
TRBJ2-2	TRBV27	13	CARRGFRTGELFF
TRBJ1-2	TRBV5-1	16	CASSLGQGGTNYGYTF
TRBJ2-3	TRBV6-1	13	CASSEERAVTQYF
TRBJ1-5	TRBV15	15	CATSRQGAGNQPQHF
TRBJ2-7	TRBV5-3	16	CARSPVSGGSNYEQYF
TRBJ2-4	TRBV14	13	CASSLYGGGIQYF
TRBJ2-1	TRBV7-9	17	CASSPFRFTSVYNEQFF
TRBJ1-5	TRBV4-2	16	CASSEGQGEGNQPQHF
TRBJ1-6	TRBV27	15	CASSRQTGTNSPLHF
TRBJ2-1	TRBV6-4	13	CASSGTLLGEQFF
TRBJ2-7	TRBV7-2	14	CASSLGLAAYEQYF
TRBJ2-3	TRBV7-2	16	CASSLRVRTSTDTQYF
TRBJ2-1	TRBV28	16	CASSFSAGGIGNEQFF
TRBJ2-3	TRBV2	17	CASSGTRTSVSLDTQYF
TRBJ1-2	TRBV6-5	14	CASTWTEANYGYTF
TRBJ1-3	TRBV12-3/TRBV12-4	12	CASSGGGNTIYF